A single sample is the source of the 20 T cell receptor beta chains below, sequenced in a study of cytomegalovirus exposure and HLA in healthy donors. Assay: immunoSEQ multiplex PCR; the TCRdb copy retains only in-frame clones and omits some. Seen here are some 70,000 clones, roughly 91% observed once, and the top ten hold approximately 1.5%. Material: PBMCs. The source of these receptors is a woman aged 18-29 years in good health and CMV-seronegative.

V gene TRBV15 combines with J gene TRBJ2-3, with 11 bases aligning to TRBD1. V lost 2 bases and J lost 5; bases outside the gene matches: 6. Germline V gene data show CDR1 as LNHNV and CDR2 as YYDKDF (reference sequence). CDR3 size: 16 residues. For the CDR3, the DNA is TGTGCCACCAGCAGATCGGGACAGGGGGGATTAGATACGCAGTATTTT. Its translation: CATSRSGQGGLDTQYF.

CDR3 sequence (DNA): TGTGCCAGCAGCGAACAGGGGGCAGGAACTGAAGCTTTCTTT. This sequence encodes CASSEQGAGTEAFF. The chain recombines TRBV9 with TRBJ1-1; TRBD1 agrees at 9 bases. The CDR3 is 14 residues long. V shed 3 bases, J shed 5 bases, and the junction held 5 bases outside the gene matches. Germline V gives CDR1 SGDLS, CDR2 YYNGEE.

This chain connects TRBV5-6 to TRBJ2-7, with 8 positions matching TRBD1. The CDR3 is 14 amino acids. Trimming cost V 4 bases and J 2 bases; bases outside gene matches: 5. CDR1 SGHDT and CDR2 YYEEEE come from the germline V gene. DNA for the CDR3: TGTGCCAGCAGCAACCTACAGGGGGCCTACGAGCAGTACTTC. Translation gives CASSNLQGAYEQYF. Drawing the rest from reference TRBV5-6 and TRBJ2-7, the complete variable domain is DAGVTQSPTHLIKTRGQQVTLRCSPKSGHDTVSWYQQALGQGPQFIFQYYEEEERQRGNFPDRFSGHQFPNYSSELNVNALLLGDSALYLCASSNLQGAYEQYFGPGTRLTVT.

The chain combines TRBV28 with TRBJ1-5; no definite D call. V lost 3 bases to trimming and J lost 1 base, with 7 bases between them. In germline, CDR1 is MDHEN, CDR2 SYDVKM. CDR3 length: 14 amino acids. The chain's CDR3 is CASSLSRSNQPQHF. The DNA of the CDR3 is TGTGCCAGCAGTTTGTCTAGGAGCAATCAGCCCCAGCATTTT.

The chain employs TRBV6-1 and TRBJ2-3, with 7 bases aligning to TRBD2. The germline CDR1 and CDR2 sequences are MNHNS and SASEGT. The CDR3 is 15 amino acids. The V and J ends lost 2 bases and 5 bases, in that order; junction bases with no gene match: 7. CDR3 protein: CASSEMAGERDTQYF. The CDR3 DNA reads TGTGCCAGCAGTGAAATGGCGGGAGAGCGAGATACGCAGTATTTT.

This clone came up a few times. The chain employs TRBV13 and TRBJ1-4; TRBD1 matches 9 bases. This CDR3 has 18 amino acids. Germline CDR1 reads PRHDT; CDR2 reads FYEKMQ (reference sequence). The V segment lost 5 bases and the J segment 8 bases; nucleotides outside the gene matches: 18. The CDR3 is CASSPRDRAKTREEKLFF. The CDR3 nucleotides read TGTGCCAGCAGCCCACGGGACAGGGCAAAGACGAGGGAAGAAAAACTGTTTTTT.

The chain has TRBV7-2 and TRBJ2-3, with 7 bases fitting TRBD1. CDR1 is SGHTA, CDR2 FQGNSA, per germline. This CDR3 contains 16 residues. The J segment lost 3 bases and the V segment lost 5 bases, leaving 11 bases of the junction unmatched. The CDR3: CASSPSTGSGTDTQYF. In DNA form, the CDR3 reads TGTGCCAGCAGCCCCTCGACAGGGTCAGGGACAGATACGCAGTATTTT.

The V call is TRBV7-9, the J call TRBJ2-5; TRBD2 agrees at 8 bases. Trimming took 3 bases from V and 2 from J; bases not matched to a gene: 5. Per germline, CDR1 SEHNR and CDR2 FQNEAQ (reference sequence). This CDR3 region has 15 residues. The CDR3 region has the DNA TGTGCCAGCAGCTTGGAACTAGCGGAGCAAGAGACCCAGTACTTC. The encoded protein is CASSLELAEQETQYF.

Only a few counts were recorded for this clone. This sequence joins TRBV28 and TRBJ2-3; D is perhaps TRBD2 (5 bases). Trimming stripped 7 bases from V and 0 bases from J, with 8 bases between. The CDR3 extends over 13 amino acids. The V gene's germline CDR1 is MDHEN and CDR2 SYDVKM. Here the CDR3 reads CASTGGSTDTQYF. In DNA form, the CDR3 reads TGTGCCAGCACCGGCGGGAGCACAGATACGCAGTATTTT. Drawing the rest from reference TRBV28 and TRBJ2-3, the complete variable domain is DVKVTQSSRYLVKRTGEKVFLECVQDMDHENMFWYRQDPGLGLRLIYFSYDVKMKEKGDIPEGYSVSREKKERFSLILESASTNQTSMYLCASTGGSTDTQYFGPGTRLTVL.

J is TRBJ1-2 and V is TRBV28; no clear D. Germline lookup yields CDR1 MDHEN and CDR2 SYDVKM. V dropped 3 bases and J dropped 3 bases, with 8 bases sitting between them. The CDR3 has 13 residues. CDR3 region: CASSFRRDYGYTF. The CDR3 bases are TGTGCCAGCAGTTTTCGGCGGGACTATGGCTACACCTTC.

This chain joins TRBV7-2 and TRBJ1-2; tentatively, D is TRBD1 (5 bases). The germline CDR1 and CDR2 sequences are SGHTA and FQGNSA. This CDR3 is built from 13 residues. The V end was cut by 1 base, the J end by 7 bases, with 10 bases between. Here the CDR3 reads CASSLGGVSGYTF. For the CDR3, the DNA is TGTGCCAGCAGCTTAGGGGGGGTTTCTGGCTACACCTTC. Drawing the rest from reference TRBV7-2 and TRBJ1-2, the complete variable domain is GAGVSQSPSNKVTEKGKDVELRCDPISGHTALYWYRQSLGQGLEFLIYFQGNSAPDKSGLPSDRFSAERTGGSVSTLTIQRTQQEDSAVYLCASSLGGVSGYTFGSGTRLTVV.

The chain employs TRBV28 and TRBJ1-4; tentatively, D is TRBD1 (5 bases). CDR3 length: 15 amino acids. Germline CDR1 MDHEN, CDR2 SYDVKM. V lost 6 bases, J lost 3 bases, and 14 bases lay in between. The CDR3 DNA reads TGTGCCAGCAGCATCCAGGGATTCGCTAATGAAAAACTGTTTTTT. Protein: CASSIQGFANEKLFF.

This rearrangement joins TRBV29-1 to TRBJ2-7; 12 nucleotides agree with TRBD2. The J call is uncertain, as TRBJ2-5 better fits the DNA end. The germline V gene has CDR1 SQVTM and CDR2 ANQGSEA. The CDR3 is made up of 13 amino acids. CDR3 sequence reads: CSVALAGGVTQYF. Written as DNA, the CDR3 is TGCAGCGTTGCTCTAGCGGGGGGGGTGACCCAGTACTTC.

This chain joins TRBV7-3 and TRBJ2-3; D gene ambiguous. The CDR3 has 15 amino acids. Germline CDR1 reads SGHTA; CDR2 reads FQGTGA. V was cut by 1 base and J by 4 bases, with 12 bases left in between. The CDR3: CASSLNTVYSDTQYF. Written as DNA, the CDR3 is TGTGCCAGCAGCTTAAATACCGTCTACTCAGATACGCAGTATTTT.

The chain couples TRBV9 to TRBJ2-3; no definite D call. CDR3 size: 16 residues. V lost 4 bases and J 0 bases, leaving 15 bases between the germline ends. Germline CDR1 and CDR2: SGDLS and YYNGEE. The CDR3 sequence is CASSPPHAASTDTQYF. In DNA form, the CDR3 reads TGTGCCAGCAGCCCACCTCACGCGGCGAGCACAGATACGCAGTATTTT.

DNA of the CDR3: TGTGCCAGCACGCTAGCGGGAGGGCCGCAGCAGTACTTC. Protein: CASTLAGGPQQYF. The V call is TRBV6-6, the J call TRBJ2-7, with 12 bases fitting TRBD2. The CDR3 totals 13 residues. CDR1 and CDR2 (germline): MNHNY, SVGAGI (reference sequence). Trimming removed 7 bases from V and 8 bases from J; junction bases left unmatched: 6.

CDR3 sequence reads: CASSPNSNQPQHF. The CDR3 DNA sequence: TGTGCCAGTAGTCCAAATAGCAATCAGCCCCAGCATTTT. The chain has TRBV19 and TRBJ1-5; no clear D gene. The V and J ends lost 5 bases and 0 bases respectively, with 5 bases between them. In germline, CDR1 is LNHDA, CDR2 SQIVND (reference sequence). The CDR3 is made up of 13 amino acids.

The genes are TRBV28 and TRBJ2-7; unclear D gene. Trimming took 5 bases from V and 2 from J, leaving 7 bases between them. The CDR3 has 12 amino acids. Looked up from germline, CDR1 is MDHEN and CDR2 is SYDVKM. CDR3 in amino acids: CASSLQTYEQYF. The CDR3 DNA reads as TGTGCCAGCAGTCTTCAGACCTACGAGCAGTACTTC. The full variable domain, rest sourced from reference TRBV28 and TRBJ2-7, is DVKVTQSSRYLVKRTGEKVFLECVQDMDHENMFWYRQDPGLGLRLIYFSYDVKMKEKGDIPEGYSVSREKKERFSLILESASTNQTSMYLCASSLQTYEQYFGPGTRLTVT.

A single count supports this clone. CDR3 amino acids: CASSLGGSTYEQYF. CDR3 nucleotides: TGTGCCAGCAGCTTAGGGGGGAGTACCTACGAGCAGTACTTC. The gene calls are TRBV7-3 and TRBJ2-7, with a weak D call TRBD2 (6 bases). V was cut by 2 bases and J by 2 bases, with 10 bases left in between. This CDR3 contains 14 residues. Germline-derived CDR1 and CDR2 are SGHTA and FQGTGA.

J is TRBJ2-1 and V is TRBV11-3, with 10 positions matching TRBD2. From germline, CDR1 is SGHNT and CDR2 YENEEA. The ends lost 3 bases at V and 8 bases at J; junction bases unmatched: 7. The CDR3 runs to 15 residues. This CDR3 reads CASSFGLAGEDEQFF. DNA of the CDR3: TGTGCCAGCAGCTTTGGGCTAGCGGGAGAGGATGAGCAGTTCTTC.